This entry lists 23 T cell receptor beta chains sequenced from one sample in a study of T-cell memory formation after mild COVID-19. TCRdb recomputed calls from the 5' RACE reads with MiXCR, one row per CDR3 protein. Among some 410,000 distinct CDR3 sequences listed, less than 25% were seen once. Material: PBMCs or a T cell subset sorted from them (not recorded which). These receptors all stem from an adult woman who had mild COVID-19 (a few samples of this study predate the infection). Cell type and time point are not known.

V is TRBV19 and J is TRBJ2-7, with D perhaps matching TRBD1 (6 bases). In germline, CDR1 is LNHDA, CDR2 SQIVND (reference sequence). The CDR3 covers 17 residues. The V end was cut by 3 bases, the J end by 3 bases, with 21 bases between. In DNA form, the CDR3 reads TGTGCCAGTAGTATTACGGACTGGACAGATCACAACTACGAGCAGTACTTC. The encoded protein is CASSITDWTDHNYEQYF.

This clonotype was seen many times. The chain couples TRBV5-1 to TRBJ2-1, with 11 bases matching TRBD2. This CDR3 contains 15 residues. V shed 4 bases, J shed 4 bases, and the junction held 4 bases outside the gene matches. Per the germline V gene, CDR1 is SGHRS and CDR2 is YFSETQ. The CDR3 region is CASSAGTSGYNEQFF. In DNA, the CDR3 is TGCGCCAGCAGCGCGGGGACTAGCGGTTACAATGAGCAGTTCTTC.

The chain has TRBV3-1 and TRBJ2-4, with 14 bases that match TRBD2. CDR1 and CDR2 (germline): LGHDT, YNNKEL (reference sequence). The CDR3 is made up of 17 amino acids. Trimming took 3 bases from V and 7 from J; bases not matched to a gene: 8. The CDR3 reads CASSQTSGGVGVNIQYF. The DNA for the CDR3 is TGTGCCAGCAGCCAGACTAGCGGGGGGGTCGGCGTGAACATTCAGTACTTC.

The CDR3 spells CASSHQGGGEVKRRNTIYF. CDR3 nucleotide sequence: TGCGCCAGCAGCCACCAAGGAGGGGGCGAGGTGAAAAGACGAAACACCATATATTTT. The chain uses TRBV4-1 and TRBJ1-3, with 7 bases that match TRBD1. CDR3 length: 19 residues. After removal of 3 bases from V and 5 bases from J, the junction contained 19 bases not matched to a gene. CDR1 is MGHRA, CDR2 YSYEKL, per germline.

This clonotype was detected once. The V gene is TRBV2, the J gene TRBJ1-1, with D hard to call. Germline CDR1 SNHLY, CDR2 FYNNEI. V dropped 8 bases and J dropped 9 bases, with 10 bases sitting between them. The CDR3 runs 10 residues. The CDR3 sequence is CASDGRKAFF. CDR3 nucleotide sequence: TGTGCCAGCGATGGGAGAAAAGCTTTCTTT.

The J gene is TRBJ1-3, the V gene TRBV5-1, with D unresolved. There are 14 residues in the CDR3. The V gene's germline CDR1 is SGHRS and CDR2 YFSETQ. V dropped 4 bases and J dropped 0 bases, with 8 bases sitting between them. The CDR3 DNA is TGCGCCAGCAGCCTCGACATCTCTGGAAACACCATATATTTT. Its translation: CASSLDISGNTIYF.

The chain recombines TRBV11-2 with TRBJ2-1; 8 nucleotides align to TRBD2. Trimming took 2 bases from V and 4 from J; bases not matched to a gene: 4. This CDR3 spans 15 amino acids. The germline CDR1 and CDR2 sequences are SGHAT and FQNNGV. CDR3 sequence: CASSLTSGYYNEQFF. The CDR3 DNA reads TGTGCCAGCAGCTTAACTAGCGGCTATTACAATGAGCAGTTCTTC. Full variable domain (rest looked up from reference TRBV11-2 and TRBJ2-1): EAGVAQSPRYKIIEKRQSVAFWCNPISGHATLYWYQQILGQGPKLLIQFQNNGVVDDSQLPKDRFSAERLKGVDSTLKIQPAKLEDSAVYLCASSLTSGYYNEQFFGPGTRLTVL.

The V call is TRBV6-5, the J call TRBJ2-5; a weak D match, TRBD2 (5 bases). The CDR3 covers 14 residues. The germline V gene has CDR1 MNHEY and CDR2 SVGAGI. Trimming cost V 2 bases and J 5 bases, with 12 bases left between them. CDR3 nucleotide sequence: TGTGCCAGCAGTTACGGCACATCGGGGGAGACCCAGTACTTC. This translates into CASSYGTSGETQYF.

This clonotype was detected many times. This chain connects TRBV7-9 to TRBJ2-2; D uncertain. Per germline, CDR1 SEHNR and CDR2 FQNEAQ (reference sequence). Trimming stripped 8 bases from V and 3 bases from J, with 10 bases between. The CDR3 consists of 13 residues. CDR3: CASPLWDTGELFF. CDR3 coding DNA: TGTGCCAGCCCCTTATGGGACACCGGGGAGCTGTTTTTT.

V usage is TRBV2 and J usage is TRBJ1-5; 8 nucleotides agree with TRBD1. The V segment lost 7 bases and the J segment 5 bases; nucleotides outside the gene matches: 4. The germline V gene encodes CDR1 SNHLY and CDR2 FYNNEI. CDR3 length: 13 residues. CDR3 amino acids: CASTGTGYQPQHF. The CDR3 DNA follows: TGTGCCAGCACCGGGACAGGCTATCAGCCCCAGCATTTT.

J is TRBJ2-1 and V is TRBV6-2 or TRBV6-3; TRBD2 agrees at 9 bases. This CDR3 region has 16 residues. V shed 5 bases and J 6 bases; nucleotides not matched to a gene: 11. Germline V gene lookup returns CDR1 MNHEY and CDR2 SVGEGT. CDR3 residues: CASSPLLAGGGNEQFF. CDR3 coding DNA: TGTGCCAGCAGTCCCCTACTAGCGGGCGGGGGCAATGAGCAGTTCTTC.

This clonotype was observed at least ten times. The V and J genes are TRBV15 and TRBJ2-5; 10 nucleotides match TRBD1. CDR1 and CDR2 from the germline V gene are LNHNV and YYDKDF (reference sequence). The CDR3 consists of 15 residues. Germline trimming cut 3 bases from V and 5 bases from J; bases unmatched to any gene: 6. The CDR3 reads CATSSPGQGFETQYF. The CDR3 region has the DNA TGTGCCACCAGCAGCCCGGGACAGGGGTTTGAGACCCAGTACTTC.

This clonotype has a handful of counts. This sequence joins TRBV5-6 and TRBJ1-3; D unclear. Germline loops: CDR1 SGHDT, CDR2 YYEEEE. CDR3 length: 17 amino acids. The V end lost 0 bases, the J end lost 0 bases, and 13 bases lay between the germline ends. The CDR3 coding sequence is TGTGCCAGCAGCTTGGGGGCACCTATTACCTCTGGAAACACCATATATTTT. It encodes CASSLGAPITSGNTIYF.

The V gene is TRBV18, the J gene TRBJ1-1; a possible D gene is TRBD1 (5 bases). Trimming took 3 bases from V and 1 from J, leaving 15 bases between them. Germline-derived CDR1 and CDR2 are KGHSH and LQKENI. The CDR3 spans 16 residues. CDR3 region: CASSPLARGTNTEAFF. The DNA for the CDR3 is TGTGCCAGCTCACCGCTTGCTCGCGGGACGAACACTGAAGCTTTCTTT.

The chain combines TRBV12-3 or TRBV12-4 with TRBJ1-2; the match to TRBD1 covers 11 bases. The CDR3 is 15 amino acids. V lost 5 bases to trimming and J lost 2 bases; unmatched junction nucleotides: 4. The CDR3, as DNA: TGTGCCAGCAGTCTTCGGGACAGGGGGAACTATGGCTACACCTTC. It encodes CASSLRDRGNYGYTF.

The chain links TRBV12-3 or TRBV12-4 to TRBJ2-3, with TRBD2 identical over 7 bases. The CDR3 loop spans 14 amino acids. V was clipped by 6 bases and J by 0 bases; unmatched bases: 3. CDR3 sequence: CASRLADSTDTQYF. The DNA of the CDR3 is TGTGCCAGCAGGCTAGCGGATAGCACAGATACGCAGTATTTT.

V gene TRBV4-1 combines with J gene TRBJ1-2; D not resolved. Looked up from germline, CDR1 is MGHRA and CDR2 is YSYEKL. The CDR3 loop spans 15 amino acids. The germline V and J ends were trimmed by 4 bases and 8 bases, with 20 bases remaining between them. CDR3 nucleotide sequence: TGCGCCAGCAGCCCCACTGCGAGGACCCTCAGGGGCTACACCTTC. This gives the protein CASSPTARTLRGYTF.

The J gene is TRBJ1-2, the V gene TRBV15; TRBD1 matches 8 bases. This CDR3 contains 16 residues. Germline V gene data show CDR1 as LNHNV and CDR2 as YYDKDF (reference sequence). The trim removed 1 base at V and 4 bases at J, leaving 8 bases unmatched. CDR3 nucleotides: TGTGCCACCAGCAGAGGAAACCAGGGGGCTACCTATGGCTACACCTTC. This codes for CATSRGNQGATYGYTF. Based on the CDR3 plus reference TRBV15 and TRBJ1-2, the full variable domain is DAMVIQNPRYQVTQFGKPVTLSCSQTLNHNVMYWYQQKSSQAPKLLFHYYDKDFNNEADTPDNFQSRRPNTSFCFLDIRSPGLGDTAMYLCATSRGNQGATYGYTFGSGTRLTVV.

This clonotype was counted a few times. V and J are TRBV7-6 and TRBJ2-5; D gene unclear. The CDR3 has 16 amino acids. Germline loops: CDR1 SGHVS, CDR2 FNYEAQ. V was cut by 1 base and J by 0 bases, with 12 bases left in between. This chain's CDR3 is CASSLEVRQYQETQYF. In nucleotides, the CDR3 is TGTGCCAGCAGCTTAGAAGTACGCCAGTACCAAGAGACCCAGTACTTC.

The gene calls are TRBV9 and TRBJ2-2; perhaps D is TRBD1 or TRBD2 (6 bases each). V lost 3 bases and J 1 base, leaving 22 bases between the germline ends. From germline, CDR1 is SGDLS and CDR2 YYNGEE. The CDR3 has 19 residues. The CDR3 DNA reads TGTGCCAGCAGCGAGGGAGGACAGAATTCCTTCAAGAACACCGGGGAGCTGTTTTTT. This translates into CASSEGGQNSFKNTGELFF.

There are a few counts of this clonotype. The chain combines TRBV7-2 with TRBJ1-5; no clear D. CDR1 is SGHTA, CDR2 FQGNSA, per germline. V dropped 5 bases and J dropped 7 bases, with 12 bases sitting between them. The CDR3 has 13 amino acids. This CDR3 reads CASSPRSAQPQHF. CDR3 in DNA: TGTGCCAGCAGCCCCCGGTCGGCCCAGCCCCAGCATTTT. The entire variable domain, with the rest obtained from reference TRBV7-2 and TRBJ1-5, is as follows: GAGVSQSPSNKVTEKGKDVELRCDPISGHTALYWYRQSLGQGLEFLIYFQGNSAPDKSGLPSDRFSAERTGGSVSTLTIQRTQQEDSAVYLCASSPRSAQPQHFGDGTRLSIL.

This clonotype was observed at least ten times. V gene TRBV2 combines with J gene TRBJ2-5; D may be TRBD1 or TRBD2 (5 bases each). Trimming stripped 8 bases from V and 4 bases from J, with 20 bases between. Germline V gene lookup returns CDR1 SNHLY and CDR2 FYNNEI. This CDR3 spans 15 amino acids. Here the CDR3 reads CASADWAGQGETQYF. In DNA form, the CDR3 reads TGTGCCAGCGCAGACTGGGCGGGCCAGGGAGAGACCCAGTACTTC.

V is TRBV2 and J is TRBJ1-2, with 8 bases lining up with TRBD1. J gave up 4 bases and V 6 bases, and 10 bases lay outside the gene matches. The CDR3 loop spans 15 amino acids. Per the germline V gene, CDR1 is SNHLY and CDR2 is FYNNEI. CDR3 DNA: TGTGCCAGCAGGGACACAGGGGGAGGATTCTATGGCTACACCTTC. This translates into CASRDTGGGFYGYTF.